This passage covers 16 T cell receptor beta chains from one sample sequenced in a study of CD8+ T cells in alopecia areata (dated by TCRdb to the late 2010s). The library was made by the immunoSEQ multiplex PCR assay. RNA was extracted from all samples and reverse transcribed into cDNA, which served as template for TCR sequencing. TCRdb's version of the immuneACCESS table is confined to in-frame rearrangements and falls short of the full clone set. An unresolved V gene accounts for under half of the shortfall where checked; the remainder is of unknown origin. For this sample the table gives roughly 180,000 clones, of which about 51% were detected only once. The ten top clones hold 10% of the sample. The treatment or condition label on this specimen signifies: oral pan-JAK inhibitor, 5-10 mg twice daily. Here the sequenced sample was CD8+ T cells sorted from blood, taken at approximately week 51, from a patient treated with tofacitinib. These receptors came from a human donor with alopecia areata.

The rearrangement uses TRBV4-1 and TRBJ2-1, with D possibly TRBD1 on 6 matching bases. The V end lost 4 bases, the J end lost 9 bases, and 10 bases lay between the germline ends. Germline lookup yields CDR1 MGHRA and CDR2 YSYEKL. This CDR3 spans 12 amino acids. DNA for the CDR3: TGCGCCAGCAGCCCGATCAGGGGTGAGCAGTTCTTC. Protein sequence: CASSPIRGEQFF.

The J gene is TRBJ2-7, the V gene TRBV29-1, with 10 bases that match TRBD1. The CDR3 has 14 amino acids. Germline V gives CDR1 SQVTM, CDR2 ANQGSEA. Unmatched junction bases numbered 6, after V lost 5 bases and J lost 2 bases. The CDR3 is CSVPAGTGAYEQYF. The CDR3 nucleotides are TGCAGCGTTCCCGCCGGGACAGGGGCCTACGAGCAGTACTTC.

The rearrangement links TRBV6-5 to TRBJ2-7; the match to TRBD1 covers 7 bases. Germline V gene data show CDR1 as MNHEY and CDR2 as SVGAGI. CDR3 length: 15 residues. Germline trimming cut 1 base from V and 3 bases from J; bases unmatched to any gene: 6. Here the CDR3 DNA reads TGTGCCAGCAGTTACTTGATGTCAGGGGGCTACGAGCAGTACTTC. This gives the protein CASSYLMSGGYEQYF.

This clone appeared a few times. This sequence joins TRBV18 and TRBJ1-1; D is ambiguous. The CDR3 is 16 residues long. The germline V gene has CDR1 KGHSH and CDR2 LQKENI. Trimming cost V 0 bases and J 0 bases, with 11 bases left between them. CDR3 region: CASSPPREGMNTEAFF. CDR3 bases: TGTGCCAGCTCACCACCGAGGGAGGGAATGAACACTGAAGCTTTCTTT.

J is TRBJ1-2 and V is TRBV7-2; D remains ambiguous. Per the germline V gene, CDR1 is SGHTA and CDR2 is FQGNSA. This CDR3 region has 13 residues. V was trimmed by 2 bases and J by 6 bases, leaving 10 bases between them. The CDR3 DNA is TGTGCCAGCAGCTTAATCCGATCGAATGGCTACACCTTC. Protein sequence: CASSLIRSNGYTF.

The V and J genes are TRBV30 and TRBJ2-7; the D is unclear. This CDR3 is 11 amino acids long. Germline-derived CDR1 and CDR2 are GTSNPN and SVGIG (reference sequence). CDR3: CAMEWAYEQYF. The CDR3 bases are TGTGCAATGGAATGGGCCTACGAGCAGTACTTC.

As DNA, the CDR3 is TGTGCCAGCAGCTTACGGGACAGGGATCAGGAGACCCAGTACTTC. As protein: CASSLRDRDQETQYF. The chain uses TRBV7-8 and TRBJ2-5, with 9 positions matching TRBD1. The CDR3 is 15 amino acids. The germline CDR1 and CDR2 sequences are SGHVS and FQNEAQ. The ends lost 2 bases at V and 5 bases at J; junction bases unmatched: 6.

This clone was picked up a small number of times. The V gene is TRBV27, the J gene TRBJ2-1, with 7 positions matching TRBD1. Losses at the gene ends were 6 bases for V and 7 bases for J; bases not matched to a gene: 9. Germline CDR1 MNHEY, CDR2 SMNVEV (reference sequence). The CDR3 is 14 residues long. In DNA, the CDR3 is TGTGCCAGCAGCCCATTGGGGACAGCGAATGAGCAGTTCTTC. The encoded protein is CASSPLGTANEQFF.

This chain connects TRBV27 to TRBJ2-2, with 7 bases lining up with TRBD1. CDR1 is MNHEY and CDR2 is SMNVEV in the germline V gene (reference sequence). There are 15 residues in the CDR3. V trimming: 6 bases; J trimming: 9 bases; junction bases outside the gene matches: 13. CDR3 DNA sequence: TGTGCCAGCAGCAGGGGACAGACGCAGGCGTGGGAGCTGTTTTTT. It encodes CASSRGQTQAWELFF.

The CDR3 region is CASSFLGGLNTEAFF. CDR3 in DNA: TGTGCCAGCAGCTTCTTGGGGGGATTGAACACTGAAGCTTTCTTT. The chain has TRBV11-2 and TRBJ1-1; D perhaps matches TRBD1 (5 bases). Germline CDR1 reads SGHAT; CDR2 reads FQNNGV. V shed 3 bases and J shed 0 bases, with 11 bases lying between them. CDR3 length: 15 residues.

There are a few counts of this clone. The chain combines TRBV27 with TRBJ2-1; perhaps TRBD2 as D (5 bases). CDR1 is MNHEY and CDR2 is SMNVEV in the germline V gene (reference sequence). There are 12 residues in the CDR3. V lost 11 bases and J 7 bases, leaving 15 bases between the germline ends. The CDR3 coding sequence is TGTGCCTCCCTGGGAGAAGGAAATGAGCAGTTCTTC. As protein: CASLGEGNEQFF.

This clone was picked up a small number of times. The chain couples TRBV7-9 to TRBJ2-1, with D hard to call. Trimming pared 6 bases from V and 6 bases from J, leaving 9 bases between. This CDR3 has 12 amino acids. The germline V gene encodes CDR1 SEHNR and CDR2 FQNEAQ (reference sequence). The CDR3 DNA follows: TGTGCCAGCAGTCGAGGTACCAATGAGCAGTTCTTC. Translated, it gives CASSRGTNEQFF.

The chain employs TRBV13 and TRBJ2-3; D is unresolved. Germline CDR1 reads PRHDT; CDR2 reads FYEKMQ (reference sequence). Trimming removed 6 bases from V and 3 bases from J, with 10 bases in between. This CDR3 comprises 13 residues. CDR3 loop: CASSPPRTDTQYF. DNA for the CDR3: TGTGCCAGCAGTCCTCCCCGAACAGATACGCAGTATTTT.

V is TRBV29-1 and J is TRBJ2-7; D remains unclear. The CDR3 is made up of 11 amino acids. Trimming stripped 7 bases from V and 3 bases from J, with 10 bases between. Germline values: CDR1 SQVTM, CDR2 ANQGSEA. The CDR3 reads CSALHVYEQYF. The CDR3 DNA reads TGCAGCGCCCTACATGTCTACGAGCAGTACTTC.

The chain joins TRBV27 to TRBJ1-6; 10 nucleotides line up with TRBD1. Germline CDR1 MNHEY, CDR2 SMNVEV (reference sequence). The CDR3 is made up of 16 amino acids. Losses at the gene ends were 3 bases for V and 11 bases for J; bases not matched to a gene: 10. CDR3 sequence: CASSFGPGTGVPPLHF. CDR3 DNA sequence: TGTGCCAGCAGTTTCGGGCCCGGGACAGGGGTCCCACCCCTCCACTTT.

The chain carries TRBV19 and TRBJ2-7, with 14 positions matching TRBD2. CDR3 length: 15 amino acids. After removal of 5 bases from V and 5 bases from J, the junction contained 5 bases not matched to a gene. From germline, CDR1 is LNHDA and CDR2 SQIVND (reference sequence). CDR3 in DNA: TGTGCCAGTAGTGCGCCGGGACTAGCGGGGGACGAGCAGTACTTC. As protein: CASSAPGLAGDEQYF.